These 17 T cell receptor beta chains were all obtained from the same sample, sequenced in a study of CD8 T cells in Susac syndrome (dated by TCRdb to the late 2010s). The method was the immunoSEQ multiplex PCR assay. RNA was extracted with the RNeasy kit and roughly 0.45 to 1 ug was reverse transcribed using random hexamers. The public reads were reprocessed in TCRdb via fastp at Q25 and MiXCR, keeping in-frame beta chains. CDR3 protein duplicates are merged, each entry listing the most common genes and DNA. This sample lists about 200,000 distinct CDR3 sequences; roughly 94% were detected once. Of the sample, 0.1% is held by the ten largest clones. The sample taken for sequencing was CD4+ T cells from PBMCs. The receptors derive from a human donor in good health.

V usage is TRBV27 and J usage is TRBJ1-5; TRBD1 might be the D (6 bases). Deletions cut 5 bases from V and 6 bases from J, with 8 bases between. The length of the CDR3 is 12 residues. Per germline, CDR1 MNHEY and CDR2 SMNVEV (reference sequence). The CDR3 sequence: CASSTGIQPQHF. DNA of the CDR3: TGTGCCAGCAGTACAGGGATTCAGCCCCAGCATTTT.

The chain recombines TRBV4-3 with TRBJ1-5; the match to TRBD1 covers 7 bases. This CDR3 comprises 15 residues. Germline-derived CDR1 and CDR2 are LGHNA and YSLEER. Unmatched junction bases numbered 5, after V lost 0 bases and J lost 6 bases. CDR3 nucleotide sequence: TGCGCCAGCAGCCAAGAGCACAGGGGAGCTCAGCCCCAGCATTTT. This encodes CASSQEHRGAQPQHF.

The chain combines TRBV6-2 or TRBV6-3 with TRBJ2-7; TRBD1 aligns across 8 bases. Germline V gene lookup returns CDR1 MNHEY and CDR2 SVGEGT. The ends lost 6 bases at V and 0 bases at J; junction bases unmatched: 7. CDR3 length: 15 residues. CDR3 in DNA: TGTGCCAGCAGCCGCGGGACAGGCAGCTCCTACGAGCAGTACGTC. Encoded protein: CASSRGTGSSYEQYV.

This clonotype was recorded only once. The rearrangement uses TRBV20-1 and TRBJ2-3, with D possibly being TRBD1 or TRBD2 (5 bases each). This CDR3 spans 14 amino acids. Germline CDR1 is DFQATT and CDR2 is SNEGSKA (reference sequence). The ends were cut back, 4 bases at V and 0 bases at J, with 11 bases in the middle. CDR3 amino acids: CSANPGLSTDTQYF. The CDR3, as DNA: TGCAGTGCTAATCCGGGGCTTAGCACAGATACGCAGTATTTT.

V gene TRBV29-1 combines with J gene TRBJ2-7, with D perhaps TRBD2 (6 bases). The V end was cut by 6 bases, the J end by 3 bases, with 21 bases between. CDR1 SQVTM and CDR2 ANQGSEA come from the germline V gene. The CDR3 sequence is 15 residues long. This chain's CDR3 is CSVARPGGILYEQYF. CDR3 bases: TGCAGCGTCGCCAGGCCCGGGGGAATACTCTACGAGCAGTACTTC.

The chain is built from TRBV6-2 or TRBV6-3 and TRBJ1-1; D may be TRBD1 (5 bases). The germline V gene encodes CDR1 MNHEY and CDR2 SVGEGT. This CDR3 spans 16 amino acids. Trimming left V 5 bases short and J 1 base short, with 17 bases between. The CDR3 DNA reads as TGTGCCAGCAGTCTACCCCGGCGCGGGACGAACACTGAAGCTTTCTTT. Amino acid sequence: CASSLPRRGTNTEAFF.

V is TRBV6-6 and J is TRBJ2-4; perhaps TRBD1 as D (6 bases). This CDR3 is 14 amino acids long. Germline lookup yields CDR1 MNHNY and CDR2 SVGAGI (reference sequence). The V end lost 5 bases, the J end lost 4 bases, and 12 bases lay between the germline ends. CDR3 in amino acids: CASSTGTPKNIQYF. The CDR3 DNA follows: TGTGCCAGCAGTACCGGGACACCAAAAAACATTCAGTACTTC.

The CDR3 is CASKHAESEAFF. CDR3 nucleotide sequence: TGCGCCAGCAAGCATGCGGAGTCTGAAGCTTTCTTT. This chain joins TRBV4-1 and TRBJ1-1, with D hard to call. This CDR3 region has 12 residues. In germline, CDR1 is MGHRA, CDR2 YSYEKL. V lost 7 bases and J 6 bases, leaving 12 bases between the germline ends.

The chain carries TRBV6-1 and TRBJ2-7, with 9 bases that match TRBD1. CDR3 length: 14 residues. V lost 7 bases to trimming and J lost 2 bases; unmatched junction nucleotides: 6. Germline assignment: CDR1 MNHNS and CDR2 SASEGT. The CDR3 nucleotides read TGTGCCAGCACTTCCAGGACAGGGGCCTACGAGCAGTACTTC. Protein product: CASTSRTGAYEQYF.

The rearrangement joins TRBV20-1 to TRBJ2-3; a weak D match, TRBD2 (6 bases). The V gene lost 7 bases and the J gene lost 3 bases, with 11 bases spanning the gap. Per germline, CDR1 DFQATT and CDR2 SNEGSKA (reference sequence). This CDR3 contains 12 residues. The CDR3 bases are TGCAGTGGGGGGACTTATACAGATACGCAGTATTTT. Amino acids: CSGGTYTDTQYF.

The DNA of the CDR3 is TGTGCCAGTAGTATCAGCGGGAGGGCAGATACGCAGTATTTT. It translates to CASSISGRADTQYF. The J gene is TRBJ2-3, the V gene TRBV19; 10 bases agree with TRBD2. J lost 4 bases, V lost 3 bases, and 1 base had no gene match. In germline, CDR1 is LNHDA, CDR2 SQIVND (reference sequence). The CDR3 is made up of 14 amino acids.

The rearrangement uses TRBV12-3 or TRBV12-4 and TRBJ2-6; D gene unclear. V was cut by 5 bases and J by 4 bases, with 12 bases left in between. There are 15 residues in the CDR3. In DNA form, the CDR3 reads TGTGCCAGCAGTCTACAGCCTCTAGGGGCCAACGTCCTGACTTTC. It is translated as CASSLQPLGANVLTF.

The chain couples TRBV6-5 to TRBJ2-1; TRBD2 matches at 12 bases. J gave up 9 bases and V 2 bases, and 8 bases lay outside the gene matches. In germline, CDR1 is MNHEY, CDR2 SVGAGI. The CDR3 covers 16 residues. CDR3 residues: CASSYPGLAGGIEQFF. The CDR3 bases are TGTGCCAGCAGTTACCCCGGGCTAGCGGGGGGGATTGAGCAGTTCTTC.

This chain connects TRBV6-5 to TRBJ2-7, with D perhaps TRBD1 (5 bases). Per the germline V gene, CDR1 is MNHEY and CDR2 is SVGAGI. The ends were cut back, 2 bases at V and 0 bases at J, with 8 bases in the middle. The CDR3 runs to 14 residues. The CDR3 nucleotides are TGTGCCAGCAGTTACGGGGCGACCTCCTACGAGCAGTACTTC. This encodes CASSYGATSYEQYF.

The chain uses TRBV29-1 and TRBJ2-3; 7 nucleotides agree with TRBD2. The CDR3 extends over 20 amino acids. Germline trimming cut 7 bases from V and 2 bases from J; bases unmatched to any gene: 27. Germline assignment: CDR1 SQVTM and CDR2 ANQGSEA. CDR3 protein: CSAALGLSASGDIYTDTQYF. The CDR3 nucleotides are TGCAGCGCCGCCCTTGGGTTGTCGGCTAGCGGCGATATTTACACAGATACGCAGTATTTT.

This clonotype has a handful of counts. The CDR3 loop reads CASSLTYGYTF. CDR3 nucleotides: TGTGCCAGCAGCTTGACATATGGCTACACCTTC. The chain links TRBV7-2 to TRBJ1-2; D remains unclear. This CDR3 comprises 11 residues. Germline CDR1 SGHTA, CDR2 FQGNSA. V was trimmed by 3 bases and J by 5 bases, leaving 4 bases between them.

The chain couples TRBV20-1 to TRBJ2-7, with 7 bases fitting TRBD1. CDR3 length: 14 residues. The ends lost 1 base at V and 2 bases at J; junction bases unmatched: 5. CDR1 and CDR2 (germline): DFQATT, SNEGSKA (reference sequence). CDR3 sequence: CSARGGQIPYEQYV. The DNA for the CDR3 is TGCAGTGCTAGAGGGGGACAGATACCCTACGAGCAGTACGTC.